The rows below give T cell receptor beta chains drawn from one sample of a study of graft-versus-host responses after intestinal transplantation. The method was immunoSEQ multiplex PCR; TCRdb's version includes in-frame clones alone and lacks a portion of them. The sample records roughly 120,000 clones, roughly 93% being singletons. Their antigens remain unidentified. Specimen: unstimulated CD8+ T cells sorted from spleen or lymph node cells, collected before intestinal transplant. Source of these receptors: a human donor who received an intestinal transplant. The CDR3 runs from the conserved cysteine through the conserved F or W. The D gene is left open where the match is weak. Not all rows give a size; the values are once, few, many and, for expanded clones, a class.

d_call j_call v_call clone_size cdr3_nt cdr3_aa
NA TRBJ1-1 TRBV5-6 once TGTGCCAGCAGCTATACAGGGCCCTGGAACACTGAAGCTTTCTTT CASSYTGPWNTEAFF
NA TRBJ2-7 TRBV5-6 NA TGTGCCAGCAGCGCGGGCCCCCCTGACCCCTACGAGCAGTACTTC CASSAGPPDPYEQYF
TRBD1 TRBJ1-6 TRBV27 NA TGTGCCAGCAGTTTGGGACAGGGGGGCTCACCCCTCCACTTT CASSLGQGGSPLHF
NA TRBJ1-1 TRBV6-7 NA TGTGCCAGCAGTTACTCGGTGAAGGTGAACACTGAAGCTTTCTTT CASSYSVKVNTEAFF
TRBD2 TRBJ2-7 TRBV19 NA TGTGCCAGTAGTATTACTAGCGGGAGTCCCGAGCAGTACTTC CASSITSGSPEQYF
NA TRBJ1-5 TRBV27 NA TGTGCCAGCAGTTTGTGGGAGAATCAGCCCCAGCATTTT CASSLWENQPQHF
NA TRBJ2-3 TRBV7-6 NA TGTGCCAGCAGCTTTTCTCGGGCTCTTGGCACAGATACGCAGTATTTT CASSFSRALGTDTQYF
NA TRBJ1-3 TRBV6-5 NA TGTGCCAGCAGTTACTCCCAGGGTAGAAACACCATATATTTT CASSYSQGRNTIYF
TRBD1 TRBJ1-1 TRBV25-1 NA TGTGCCAGCAGTCCCGACCCGGGACAGTCGAACACTGAAGCTTTCTTT CASSPDPGQSNTEAFF
TRBD1 TRBJ2-1 TRBV11-2 once TGTGCCAGCAGCTTAGACCACCGGACAGGGGGGGCTAGCGGCAATGAGCAGTTCTTC CASSLDHRTGGASGNEQFF
NA TRBJ2-2 TRBV6-5 NA TGTGCCAGCAGTTACCAGGGTAACACCGGGGAGCTGTTTTTT CASSYQGNTGELFF
NA TRBJ1-2 TRBV19 NA TGTGCCAGTAGTATATCGCTGACAGTCGGCTACACCTTC CASSISLTVGYTF
NA TRBJ2-1 TRBV10-2 NA TGCGCCAGCAGTCAGGCCCGCAATGAGCAGTTCTTC CASSQARNEQFF
TRBD2 TRBJ2-7 TRBV4-1 NA TGCGCCAGCAGCCCTAGCGGGATCCCCAACGAGCAGTACTTC CASSPSGIPNEQYF
NA TRBJ2-2 TRBV7-3 NA TGTGCCAGCAGCTTCACGAACACCGGGGAGCTGTTTTTT CASSFTNTGELFF
NA TRBJ1-1 TRBV2 NA TGTGCCAGCAGTGACGTGGGACCTAATACTGAAGCTTTCTTT CASSDVGPNTEAFF
NA TRBJ2-7 TRBV10-3 once TGTGCCGCCCGCGGGGAAACGTCGAACGAGCAGTACTTC CAARGETSNEQYF
NA TRBJ2-3 TRBV9 NA TGTGCCAGCAGCATAGGGGGGCTCACAGATACGCAGTATTTT CASSIGGLTDTQYF
NA TRBJ1-5 TRBV2 NA TGTGCCAGCAGTGAAGTGGTAGGGTACCAGCCCCAGCATTTT CASSEVVGYQPQHF
TRBD1 TRBJ2-7 TRBV10-2 NA TGCGCCAGCAAAACAGGGGACGTTAGCTACGAGCAGTACTTC CASKTGDVSYEQYF
NA TRBJ2-3 TRBV7-6 NA TGTGCCAGCAGCTTCAGGACGGAACCGGGCACAGATACGCAGTATTTT CASSFRTEPGTDTQYF
TRBD2 TRBJ2-1 TRBV28 NA TGTGCCAGCAGTTGGACTAGCGGGAGCCACAATGAGCAGTTCTTC CASSWTSGSHNEQFF
TRBD1 TRBJ2-5 TRBV5-1 NA TGCGCCAGCAGCTCGGGACAGGGAAGAGAGACCCAGTACTTC CASSSGQGRETQYF
NA TRBJ2-7 TRBV28 NA TGTGCCAGCAGGGGGAGTGTTGGCCCTACCGAGCAGTACTTC CASRGSVGPTEQYF
NA TRBJ1-1 TRBV21-1 NA TGTGCCAGCAGCAACGCCAGGGGAGAGCTGAACACTGAAGCTTTCTTT CASSNARGELNTEAFF
NA TRBJ2-7 TRBV28 once TGTGCCAGCCTCCTCGAGGGCAGTAGGTACGAGCAGTACTTC CASLLEGSRYEQYF
TRBD2 TRBJ2-1 TRBV19 few TGTGCCAGTAGTTTAGCGGGAGTGGGGGAGCAGTTCTTC CASSLAGVGEQFF
NA TRBJ1-1 TRBV28 NA TGTGCCAGCACCTCGATCCGCATGAACACTGAAGCTTTCTTT CASTSIRMNTEAFF